What follows describes a single T cell receptor (beta chain). This sample was taken from a study of CD8 T cells in Susac syndrome. The CDR3 totals 17 residues. Per germline, CDR1 MGHDK and CDR2 SYGVNS. Trimming took 3 bases from V and 0 from J; bases not matched to a gene: 11. In contrast to the negatively isolated CD8+ and CD4+ T cells, TEMRA cells were FACS-enriched. About 0.5 to 1 ug RNA was reverse transcribed with random hexamers. Multiplex PCR with immunoSEQ amplified the TCR beta CDR3 across 54 Vbeta and 13 Jbeta. TCRdb redid the calling of the immunoSEQ multiplex PCR reads with MiXCR, one entry per CDR3 protein. The repertoire holds approximately 260,000 distinct CDR3 sequences, with 90% to 96% as singletons.

The chain uses TRBV25-1 and TRBJ2-7, with 7 bases aligning to TRBD1. What was sequenced was CD4+ T cells from PBMCs. The clonotype originates from a human donor with Susac syndrome. The CDR3 DNA follows: TGTGCCAGCAGTGACCCCTTAACAGGGGTCAACTCCTACGAGCAGTACTTC. It specifies CASSDPLTGVNSYEQYF.